The clone carrying this T cell receptor (beta chain) was observed a few times. As yet, its antigen is unknown. Only healthy Caucasians were included as donors. This sample is part of a study of identical twins. Findings and caveats of the study: Shared out-of-frame alpha sequences (those common to twins) showed excess low generation probability.

Each cDNA held unique molecular identifiers, and template switching gave it a universal primer site. In TCRdb, the 5' RACE reads were re-called with MiXCR into one record per CDR3 protein. The sample carries under 500,000 distinct CDR3 sequences, roughly an eighth recorded once. J gave up 1 base and V 2 bases, and 5 bases lay outside the gene matches. Per germline, CDR1 MNHEY and CDR2 SVGAGI. CDR3 length equals 16 residues. These sequences were also reported in another study, on yellow fever vaccine responses in identical twins.

The TCR comes from a woman between 18 and 29 years old in good health. Input material: CD4+ T cells sorted from blood. The chain uses TRBV6-5 and TRBJ2-1; TRBD1 aligns across 7 bases. DNA for the CDR3: TGTGCCAGCAGTTACCCCCGGGGACAGTCCTACAATGAGCAGTTCTTC. It specifies CASSYPRGQSYNEQFF.